Listed below are T cell receptor beta chains from one sample, sequenced in a study of blood T cell repertoires in COVID-19. The protocol was immunoSEQ multiplex PCR, while the TCRdb copy is restricted to in-frame clones and leaves out a portion. The table lists approximately 210,000 clones, 80% of them singletons. The specimen sequenced was PBMCs or T cells enriched from blood (not recorded which). Receptor source: a man aged 25 to 45 with acute COVID-19. CDR3s include the opening cysteine and the closing phenylalanine or tryptophan. The D gene is left open where the match is weak. Clone size is stated in some rows and not others, as once, few, many or a class when expanded.

clone_size j_call cdr3_length d_call v_call cdr3_nt cdr3_aa
- TRBJ2-7 14 TRBD1 TRBV18 TGTGCCAGCTCACCAAACAGGGGGCCATACGAGCAGTACTTC CASSPNRGPYEQYF
once TRBJ2-6 17 TRBD2 TRBV7-2 TGTGCCAGCGTAAGCGGGGGGGTGGCCTCTGGGGCCAACGTCCTGACTTTC CASVSGGVASGANVLTF
- TRBJ2-2 16 TRBD2 TRBV5-4 TGTGCCAGCAGCCCGAGACTAGCGGGGGGGCAGGGGGAGCTGTTTTTT CASSPRLAGGQGELFF
- TRBJ2-7 12 - TRBV7-9 TGTGCCAGCAGTATAAACTCCTACGAGCAGTACTTC CASSINSYEQYF
- TRBJ1-1 13 - TRBV5-1 TGCGCCAGCGGCACAGGCTATAACACTGAAGCTTTCTTT CASGTGYNTEAFF
- TRBJ2-7 14 TRBD1 TRBV6-5 TGTGCCAGCAGGCTGGGACAGGGGGTGTACGAGCAGTACTTC CASRLGQGVYEQYF
- TRBJ1-1 15 - TRBV15 TGTGCCACCAGCTTTGGGAGGGAGATTGGGACTGAAGCTTTCTTT CATSFGREIGTEAFF
- TRBJ2-2 18 TRBD2 TRBV10-2 TGCGCCAGCAGTGAGTCGGGACTAGCGGTGTTGAACACCGGGGAGCTGTTTTTT CASSESGLAVLNTGELFF
- TRBJ2-4 20 - TRBV5-1 TGCGCCAGCATCTTCGGAGGGGGGGCGCGAAGCGGGACCCGCAAAAACATTCAGTACTTC CASIFGGGARSGTRKNIQYF
- TRBJ2-5 16 TRBD1 TRBV7-6 TGTGCCAGCAGCCCCGGGGGACAGGGTGTAATGGAGACCCAGTACTTC CASSPGGQGVMETQYF
- TRBJ2-1 16 TRBD2 TRBV4-2 TGTGCCAGCAGCCAACCTCTAGCGGGGAACTACAATGAGCAGTTCTTC CASSQPLAGNYNEQFF
- TRBJ2-1 18 TRBD2 TRBV7-3 TGTGCCAGCAGCCTCCGGACTAGCGGGGGAGTAGTGGGCAATGAGCAGTTCTTC CASSLRTSGGVVGNEQFF
- TRBJ1-2 14 - TRBV6-5 TGTGCCACTACCCCAAGACAGGAATCTATCGGCTACACCTTC CATTPRQESIGYTF
- TRBJ2-1 16 TRBD2 TRBV2 TGTGCCAGCAGTTCACTAGCGGGGGAAACCTACAATGAGCAGTTCTTC CASSSLAGETYNEQFF
- TRBJ2-7 12 - TRBV7-9 TGTGCCAGCAGCGCGGGATTATACGAGCAGTACTTC CASSAGLYEQYF
- TRBJ2-1 14 TRBD1 TRBV5-1 TGCGCCAGCAGCGGAATGACAGGGGGCAATGAGCAGTTCTTC CASSGMTGGNEQFF
- TRBJ2-7 14 TRBD2 TRBV2 TGTGCCAGCCCCAGACTAGCGGATACCTACGAGCAGTACTTC CASPRLADTYEQYF
- TRBJ1-2 15 - TRBV7-9 TGTGCCAGCAGCTTATCCATAGGGGGGGCCTATGGCTACACCTTC CASSLSIGGAYGYTF
- TRBJ2-1 15 - TRBV9 TGTGCCAGCAGCGTTAGGGGGGGAACCTACAATGAGCAGTTCTTC CASSVRGGTYNEQFF
- TRBJ1-5 14 - TRBV3-1/TRBV3-2 TGTGCCAGCAGCCAAGCCCCCGGGAATCAGCCCCAGCATTTT CASSQAPGNQPQHF
once TRBJ2-7 13 TRBD1 TRBV6-5 TGTGCCAGCTCCCCAGGGGGCGCCCACGAGCAGTACTTC CASSPGGAHEQYF
- TRBJ2-3 15 TRBD1 TRBV5-1 TGCGCCAGCAGCTTGGACAGGGGTTTCACAGATACGCAGTATTTT CASSLDRGFTDTQYF
once TRBJ2-3 14 - TRBV2 TGTGCCAGCAGTGAGTGGGTGCGCGGAGATACGCAGTATTTT CASSEWVRGDTQYF
- TRBJ2-5 13 - TRBV5-4 TGTGCCAGCAGCAGTACAGGTTTAGAGACCCAGTACTTC CASSSTGLETQYF
- TRBJ1-1 11 - TRBV19 TGTGCCAGTATAGATTTAACTGAAGCTTTCTTT CASIDLTEAFF
- TRBJ1-6 16 TRBD1 TRBV7-2 TGTGCCAGCAGCTCCTCAGGACAGGGTTCGCGATCACCCCTCCACTTT CASSSSGQGSRSPLHF
- TRBJ2-7 14 - TRBV19 TGTGCCAGTAGTACCCCCGGGGATAACTACGAGCAGTACTTC CASSTPGDNYEQYF
- TRBJ2-3 15 - TRBV10-3 TGTGCCATCAGTGATTTGCGGGGTAGCACAGATACGCAGTATTTT CAISDLRGSTDTQYF
- TRBJ1-6 11 - TRBV12-2 TGTGCAAGTCGCTTCGATTCACCCCTCCACTTT CASRFDSPLHF
- TRBJ1-2 14 - TRBV4-1 TGCGCCAGCGGAAAGGCGGGAGATAACTATGGCTACACCTTC CASGKAGDNYGYTF
- TRBJ2-7 13 - TRBV5-1 TGCGCCAGCAGCCCGGGACTCATACACGAGCAGTACTTC CASSPGLIHEQYF
- TRBJ1-4 14 - TRBV24-1 TGTGCCACCAGTGCAGGGAGGGCTAATGAAAAACTGTTTTTT CATSAGRANEKLFF
- TRBJ2-7 14 TRBD1 TRBV6-4 TGTGCCAGCAGTGATTGGGACAGGGCCTACGAGCAGTACTTC CASSDWDRAYEQYF
few TRBJ2-7 15 - TRBV4-2 TGTGCCAGCAGCCAAGAATTGACAGACTCCTACGAGCAGTACTTC CASSQELTDSYEQYF
- TRBJ2-1 11 - TRBV30 TGTGCCTGGAGTGACTCCAATGAGCAGTTCTTC CAWSDSNEQFF
- TRBJ2-7 15 TRBD1 TRBV4-1 TGCGCCAGCAGCCAAGGGGGACAGGCGACCTACGAGCAGTACTTC CASSQGGQATYEQYF
- TRBJ2-1 15 TRBD1 TRBV10-2 TGCGCCAGCAGTGACGGGACAGGGGGTAGGTATGAGCAGTTCTTC CASSDGTGGRYEQFF
- TRBJ2-1 14 TRBD1 TRBV28 TGTGCCAGCAAGGACAGGCTGATCTACAATGAGCAGTTCTTC CASKDRLIYNEQFF
- TRBJ2-1 15 TRBD2 TRBV11-2 TGTGCCAGCAGCTCCAGTGGGGAGGGGCGGAATGAGCAGTTCTTC CASSSSGEGRNEQFF
- TRBJ1-4 16 - TRBV3-1/TRBV3-2 TGTGCCAGCAGCCAAGATGAGACGCGGCTTAATGAAAAACTGTTTTTT CASSQDETRLNEKLFF
- TRBJ2-1 15 - TRBV6-1 TGTGCCAGCAGTGAAGCGCGGCTCGAATACAATGAGCAGTTCTTC CASSEARLEYNEQFF
- TRBJ2-5 14 - TRBV3-1/TRBV3-2 TGTGCCAGCAGCCAAGGAACACTACAAGAGACCCAGTACTTC CASSQGTLQETQYF
- TRBJ2-3 20 TRBD2 TRBV2 TGTGCCAGCAGTGCACCGCGGGGGACTAGCGGGGGACCACTCACAGATACGCAGTATTTT CASSAPRGTSGGPLTDTQYF
- TRBJ1-6 16 - TRBV2 TGTGCCAGCAGTGAAGTCGGGGGGGCGCAGAGTTCACCCCTCCACTTT CASSEVGGAQSSPLHF
- TRBJ1-6 15 - TRBV28 TGTGCCAGCAGGGGGGCCTGGGACGGAAATTCACCCCTCCACTTT CASRGAWDGNSPLHF
- TRBJ1-4 15 - TRBV5-6 TGTGCCAGCAGCTTGTACTCCCCTGGAGGTGAAAAACTGTTTTTT CASSLYSPGGEKLFF
- TRBJ2-2 18 TRBD1 TRBV7-3 TGTGCCAGCAGCTGGACTCCAAGGACAGGGCGGGGCACCGGGGAGCTGTTTTTT CASSWTPRTGRGTGELFF
many TRBJ1-1 15 - TRBV2 TGTGCCAGCAGGGCTATACAGCAGGGCCAAGTTGAAGCTTTCTTT CASRAIQQGQVEAFF
- TRBJ1-2 15 - TRBV5-6 TGTGCCAGCAGCGCCTGGAGGGGCGCCGGGGATGGCTACACCTTC CASSAWRGAGDGYTF